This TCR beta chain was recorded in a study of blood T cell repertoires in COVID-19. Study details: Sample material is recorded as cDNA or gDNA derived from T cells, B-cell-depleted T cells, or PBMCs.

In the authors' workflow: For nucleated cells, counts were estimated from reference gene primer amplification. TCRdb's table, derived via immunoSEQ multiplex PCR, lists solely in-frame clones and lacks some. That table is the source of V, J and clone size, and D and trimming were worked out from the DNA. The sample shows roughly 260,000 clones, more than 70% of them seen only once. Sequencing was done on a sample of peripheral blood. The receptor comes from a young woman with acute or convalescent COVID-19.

In DNA, the CDR3 is TGTGCCAGCAATCTTAGGCACAGGGGTGACACTGAAGCTTTCTTT. Its protein is CASNLRHRGDTEAFF. The chain carries TRBV7-9 and TRBJ1-1; 7 bases agree with TRBD1. Trimming took 7 bases from V and 3 from J; bases not matched to a gene: 11. Per germline, CDR1 SEHNR and CDR2 FQNEAQ (reference sequence). There are 15 residues in the CDR3. Drawing the rest from reference TRBV7-9 and TRBJ1-1, the complete variable domain is DTGVSQNPRHKITKRGQNVTFRCDPISEHNRLYWYRQTLGQGPEFLTYFQNEAQLEKSRLLSDRFSAERPKGSFSTLEIQRTEQGDSAMYLCASNLRHRGDTEAFFGQGTRLTVV.